This T cell receptor beta chain was captured in a study of Tregs in tolerant kidney transplant recipients. About the study: Related graft donors supplied nonmyeloablative bone marrow transplants, and mixed chimerism was transient.

Profiled with immunoSEQ multiplex PCR; TCRdb holds only in-frame clones, not every one. The data show 50,000 to 75,000 clones, roughly 85% seen once. The sequencing here drew on Tregs from blood, taken before the transplant. This TCR came from a human donor who received a combined kidney and bone marrow transplant.

In DNA form, the CDR3 reads TGTGCCACCAGCAGAGAGGGACTAGCCGCGGGCGAGCAGTACTTC. Encoded protein: CATSREGLAAGEQYF. The V call is TRBV15, the J call TRBJ2-7; 9 positions match TRBD2. The V gene's germline CDR1 is LNHNV and CDR2 YYDKDF (reference sequence). After removal of 0 bases from V and 6 bases from J, the junction contained 6 bases not matched to a gene. CDR3 size: 15 residues.